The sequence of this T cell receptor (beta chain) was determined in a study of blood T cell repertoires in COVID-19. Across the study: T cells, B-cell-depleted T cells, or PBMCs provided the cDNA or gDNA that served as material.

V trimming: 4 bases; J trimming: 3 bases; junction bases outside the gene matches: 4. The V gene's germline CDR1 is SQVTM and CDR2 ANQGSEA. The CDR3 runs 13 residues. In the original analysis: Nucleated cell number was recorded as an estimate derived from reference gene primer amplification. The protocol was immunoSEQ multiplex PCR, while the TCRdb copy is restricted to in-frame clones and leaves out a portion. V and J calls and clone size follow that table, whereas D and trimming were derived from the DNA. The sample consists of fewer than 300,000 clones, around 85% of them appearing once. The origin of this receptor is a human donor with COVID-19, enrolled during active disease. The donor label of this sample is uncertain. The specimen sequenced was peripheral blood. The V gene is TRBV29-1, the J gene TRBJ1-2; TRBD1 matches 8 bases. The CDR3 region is CSVGSGGDYGYTF. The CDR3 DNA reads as TGCAGCGTTGGCTCAGGGGGCGACTATGGCTACACCTTC.